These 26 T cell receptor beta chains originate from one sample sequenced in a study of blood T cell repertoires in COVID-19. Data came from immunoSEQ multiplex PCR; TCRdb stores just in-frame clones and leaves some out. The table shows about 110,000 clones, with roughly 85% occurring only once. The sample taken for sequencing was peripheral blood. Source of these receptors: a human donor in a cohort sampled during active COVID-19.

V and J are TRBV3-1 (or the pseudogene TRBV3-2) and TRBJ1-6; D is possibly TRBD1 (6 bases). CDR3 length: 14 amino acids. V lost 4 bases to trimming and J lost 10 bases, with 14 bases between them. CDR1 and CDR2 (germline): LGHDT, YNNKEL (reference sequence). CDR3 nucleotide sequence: TGTGCCAGCAGCCCCGCACAGGGACGGTCACCCCTCCACTTT. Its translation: CASSPAQGRSPLHF.

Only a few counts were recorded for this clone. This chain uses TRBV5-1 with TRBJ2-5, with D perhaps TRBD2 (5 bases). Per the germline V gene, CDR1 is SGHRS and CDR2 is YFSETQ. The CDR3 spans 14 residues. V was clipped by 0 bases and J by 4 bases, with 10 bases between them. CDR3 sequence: CASSLVPEGETQYF. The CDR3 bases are TGCGCCAGCAGCTTGGTCCCAGAGGGAGAGACCCAGTACTTC.

CDR3 nucleotides: TGTGCCAGTAGCCTTGGGCGAGGCGGGAATTCACCCCTCCACTTT. Protein sequence: CASSLGRGGNSPLHF. The chain joins TRBV19 to TRBJ1-6; D ambiguous. CDR1 is LNHDA, CDR2 SQIVND, per germline (reference sequence). The V end was cut by 6 bases, the J end by 7 bases, with 16 bases between. The length of the CDR3 is 15 residues.

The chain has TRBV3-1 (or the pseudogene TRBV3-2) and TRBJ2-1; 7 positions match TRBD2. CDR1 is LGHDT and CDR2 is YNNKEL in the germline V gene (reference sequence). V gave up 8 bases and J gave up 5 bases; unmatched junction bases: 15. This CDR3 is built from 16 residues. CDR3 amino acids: CASGASGRPSHNEQFF. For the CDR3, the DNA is TGTGCCAGCGGAGCTAGCGGCAGACCCTCTCACAATGAGCAGTTCTTC.

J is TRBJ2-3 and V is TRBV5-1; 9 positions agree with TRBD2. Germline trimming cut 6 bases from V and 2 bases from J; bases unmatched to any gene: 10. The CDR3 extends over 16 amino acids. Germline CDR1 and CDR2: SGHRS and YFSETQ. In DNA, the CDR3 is TGCGCCAGCACCCTTAGCGGGAGCGCTATCACAGATACGCAGTATTTT. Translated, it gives CASTLSGSAITDTQYF.

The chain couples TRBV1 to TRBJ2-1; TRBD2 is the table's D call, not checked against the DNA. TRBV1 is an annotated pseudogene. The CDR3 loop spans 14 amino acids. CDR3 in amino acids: CTRGNGSSYNEQFF. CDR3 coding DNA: TGCACCAGAGGTAACGGGAGCTCCTACAATGAGCAGTTCTTC.

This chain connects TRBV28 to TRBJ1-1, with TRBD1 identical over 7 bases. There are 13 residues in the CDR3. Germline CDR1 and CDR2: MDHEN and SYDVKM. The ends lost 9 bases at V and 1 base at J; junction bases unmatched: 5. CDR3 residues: CARHRGPNTEAFF. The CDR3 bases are TGTGCCAGGCACAGGGGCCCGAACACTGAAGCTTTCTTT.

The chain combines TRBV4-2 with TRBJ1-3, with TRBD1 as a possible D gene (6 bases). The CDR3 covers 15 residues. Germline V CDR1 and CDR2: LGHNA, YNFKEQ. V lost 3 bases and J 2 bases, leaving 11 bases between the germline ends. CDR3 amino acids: CASSHEDSPGNTIYF. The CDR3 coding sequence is TGTGCCAGCAGCCACGAGGACAGTCCTGGAAACACCATATATTTT.

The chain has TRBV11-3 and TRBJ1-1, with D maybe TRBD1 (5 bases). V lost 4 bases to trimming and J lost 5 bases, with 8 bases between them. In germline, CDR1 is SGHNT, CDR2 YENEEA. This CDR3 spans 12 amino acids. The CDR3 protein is CASSSRGTEAFF. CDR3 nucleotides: TGTGCCAGCAGCTCACGGGGGACTGAAGCTTTCTTT. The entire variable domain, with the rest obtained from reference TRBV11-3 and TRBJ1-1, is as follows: EAGVVQSPRYKIIEKKQPVAFWCNPISGHNTLYWYLQNLGQGPELLIRYENEEAVDDSQLPKDRFSAERLKGVDSTLKIQPAELGDSAVYLCASSSRGTEAFFGQGTRLTVV.

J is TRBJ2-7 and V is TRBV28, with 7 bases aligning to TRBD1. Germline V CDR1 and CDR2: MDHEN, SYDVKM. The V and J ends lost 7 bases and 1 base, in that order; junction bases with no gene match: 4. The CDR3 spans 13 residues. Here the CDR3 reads CASNTQGSYEQYF. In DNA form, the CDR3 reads TGTGCCAGCAATACACAGGGGTCCTACGAGCAGTACTTC.

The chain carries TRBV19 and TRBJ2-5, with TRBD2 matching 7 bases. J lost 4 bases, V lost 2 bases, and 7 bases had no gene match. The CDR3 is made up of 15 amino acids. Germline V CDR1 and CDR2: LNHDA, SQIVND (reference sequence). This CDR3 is CASSITAGVLETQYF. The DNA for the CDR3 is TGTGCCAGTAGTATAACGGCGGGAGTTTTAGAGACCCAGTACTTC.

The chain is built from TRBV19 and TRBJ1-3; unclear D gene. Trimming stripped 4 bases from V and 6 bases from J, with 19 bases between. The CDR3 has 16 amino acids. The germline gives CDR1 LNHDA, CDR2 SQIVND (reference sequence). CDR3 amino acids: CASSTPEAEGTNTIYF. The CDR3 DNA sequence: TGTGCCAGTAGTACCCCGGAGGCGGAGGGAACAAACACCATATATTTT.

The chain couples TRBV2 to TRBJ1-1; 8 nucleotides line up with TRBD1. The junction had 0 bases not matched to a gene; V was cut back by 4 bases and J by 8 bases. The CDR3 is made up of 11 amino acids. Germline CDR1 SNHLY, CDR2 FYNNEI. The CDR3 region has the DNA TGTGCCAGCAGTGGGGACAGGGAAGCTTTCTTT. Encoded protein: CASSGDREAFF.

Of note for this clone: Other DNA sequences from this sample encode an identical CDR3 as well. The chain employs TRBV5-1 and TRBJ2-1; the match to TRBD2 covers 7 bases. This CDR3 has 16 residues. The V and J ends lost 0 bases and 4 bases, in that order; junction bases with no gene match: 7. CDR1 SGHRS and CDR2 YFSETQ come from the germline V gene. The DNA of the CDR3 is TGCGCCAGCAGCTTGGTGGCTAGCGGCGGTTACAATGAGCAGTTCTTC. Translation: CASSLVASGGYNEQFF.

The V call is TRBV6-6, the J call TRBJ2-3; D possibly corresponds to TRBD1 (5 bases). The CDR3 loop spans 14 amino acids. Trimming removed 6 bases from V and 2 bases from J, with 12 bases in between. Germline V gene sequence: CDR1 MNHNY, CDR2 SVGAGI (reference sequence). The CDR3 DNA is TGTGCCAGCAGCCCTAAGGGGCACACAGATACGCAGTATTTT. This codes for CASSPKGHTDTQYF.

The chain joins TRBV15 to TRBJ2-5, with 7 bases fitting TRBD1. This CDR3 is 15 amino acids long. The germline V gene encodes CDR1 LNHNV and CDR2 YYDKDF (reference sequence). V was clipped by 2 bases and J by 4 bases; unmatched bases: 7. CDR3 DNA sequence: TGTGCCACCAGCAGACGGCAGGGGGAGAGAGAGACCCAGTACTTC. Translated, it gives CATSRRQGERETQYF.

This CDR3 reads CASSYGTSGLPGELFF. In nucleotides, the CDR3 is TGTGCCAGCAGTTATGGGACTAGCGGACTGCCCGGGGAGCTGTTTTTT. The chain joins TRBV3-1 (or the pseudogene TRBV3-2) to TRBJ2-2, with TRBD2 matching 11 bases. Per the germline V gene, CDR1 is LGHDT and CDR2 is YNNKEL (reference sequence). The CDR3 has 16 residues. The V segment lost 6 bases and the J segment 6 bases; nucleotides outside the gene matches: 9.

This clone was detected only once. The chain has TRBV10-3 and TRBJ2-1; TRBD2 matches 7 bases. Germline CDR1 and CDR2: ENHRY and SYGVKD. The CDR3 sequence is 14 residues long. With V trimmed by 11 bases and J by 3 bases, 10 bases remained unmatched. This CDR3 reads CASNLGGSYNEQFF. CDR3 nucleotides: TGTGCCTCCAATCTTGGCGGGAGCTACAATGAGCAGTTCTTC.

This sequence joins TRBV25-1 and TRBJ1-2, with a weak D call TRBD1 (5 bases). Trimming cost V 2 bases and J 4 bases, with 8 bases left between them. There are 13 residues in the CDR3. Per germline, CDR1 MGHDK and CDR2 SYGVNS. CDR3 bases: TGTGCCAGCAGTGAAGGGCAGGGCTATGGCTACACCTTC. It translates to CASSEGQGYGYTF.

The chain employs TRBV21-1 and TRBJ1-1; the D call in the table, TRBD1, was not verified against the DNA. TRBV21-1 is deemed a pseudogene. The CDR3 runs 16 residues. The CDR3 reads CASPRPAGASNTEAFF. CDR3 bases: TGTGCCAGCCCCCGCCCAGCAGGGGCGTCGAACACTGAAGCTTTCTTT.

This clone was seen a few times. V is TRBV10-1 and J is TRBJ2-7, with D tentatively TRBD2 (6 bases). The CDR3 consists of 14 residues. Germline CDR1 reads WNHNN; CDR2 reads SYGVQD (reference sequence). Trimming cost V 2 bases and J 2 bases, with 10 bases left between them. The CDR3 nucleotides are TGCGCCAGCAGTGAGCGTAGCGGTACCTACGAGCAGTACTTC. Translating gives CASSERSGTYEQYF.

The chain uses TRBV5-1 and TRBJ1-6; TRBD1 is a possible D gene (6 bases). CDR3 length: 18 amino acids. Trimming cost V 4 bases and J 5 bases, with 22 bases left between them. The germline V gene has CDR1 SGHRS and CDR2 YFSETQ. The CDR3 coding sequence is TGCGCCAGCAGCATAACCGCACTATGGACAGCAGATAATTCACCCCTCCACTTT. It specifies CASSITALWTADNSPLHF.

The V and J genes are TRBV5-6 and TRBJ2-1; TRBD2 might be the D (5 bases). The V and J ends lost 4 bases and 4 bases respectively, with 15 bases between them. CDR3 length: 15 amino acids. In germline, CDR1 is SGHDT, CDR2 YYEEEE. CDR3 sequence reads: CASSPEAATYNEQFF. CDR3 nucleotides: TGTGCCAGCAGCCCCGAAGCGGCAACTTACAATGAGCAGTTCTTC.

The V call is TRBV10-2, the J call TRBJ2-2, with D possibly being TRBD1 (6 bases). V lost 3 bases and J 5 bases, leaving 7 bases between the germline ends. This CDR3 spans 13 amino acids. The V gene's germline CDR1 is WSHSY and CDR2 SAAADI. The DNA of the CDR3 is TGCGCCAGCAGTGAACAGGGAACCGGGGAGCTGTTTTTT. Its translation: CASSEQGTGELFF.

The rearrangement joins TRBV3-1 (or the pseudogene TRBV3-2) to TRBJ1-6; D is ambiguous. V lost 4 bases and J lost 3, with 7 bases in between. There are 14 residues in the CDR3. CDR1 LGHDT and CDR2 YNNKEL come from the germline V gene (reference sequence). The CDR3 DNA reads TGTGCCAGCAGCCGGGCTATCTATAATTCACCCCTCCACTTT. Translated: CASSRAIYNSPLHF.

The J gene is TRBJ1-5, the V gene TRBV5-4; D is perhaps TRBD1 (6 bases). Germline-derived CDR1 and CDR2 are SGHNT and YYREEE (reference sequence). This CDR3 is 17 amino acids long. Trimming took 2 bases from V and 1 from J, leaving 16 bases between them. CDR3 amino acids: CASSFRTGYGSNQPQHF. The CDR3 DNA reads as TGTGCCAGCAGCTTTCGCACAGGGTACGGGAGCAATCAGCCCCAGCATTTT.